This TCR beta chain comes out of a study of neoadjuvant anti-PD-1 for oral cavity cancer listed by TCRdb under 2021. Study-wide context: Before undergoing curative-intent surgical resection, most patients got three to four biweekly nivolumab doses at 3 mg/kg. Patients who did not progress were given a fourth nivolumab dose at about day 43 and had definitive surgical resection on days 50-56. An approximately 30% response rate was observed in the parent correlative cohort, in which approximately 11 patients were included. Patients with complete response, partial response or stable disease by RECIST 1.1 were defined as responders, whereas patients with progression were defined as non-responders. Study-level results and caveats: TCR analyses included only a few patients per response group, and the authors called for larger cohorts for validation. After neoadjuvant nivolumab, non-responders showed significantly higher T cell clonality (Gini index) in PBMCs than responders did. Higher pretreatment blood Treg/Th17 ratios correlated with both higher pretreatment blood TCRbeta clonality and lower post-treatment tumor TCRbeta clonality.

Turning to this clone: Its antigen is not yet known. No base quality values were provided; no much bigger clone lies one nucleotide off.

The time point label, as the study defines it: after neoadjuvant nivolumab, at surgical resection. Patients were newly diagnosed with stage II-IVA oral cavity squamous cell carcinoma and had received no prior systemic or radiation treatment. The cohort consisted of patients with HPV-negative, locally advanced oral cavity squamous cell carcinoma. Peripheral blood mononuclear cells were analyzed directly, without maintenance or expansion in culture. The samples were drawn from a longitudinal correlative study tied to a single-arm phase II trial testing neoadjuvant nivolumab in oral cavity squamous cell carcinoma. Subject-matched pre- and post-treatment PBMCs and tumors from three responders and three non-responders were subjected to genomic DNA-based TCRbeta sequencing. Peripheral blood mononuclear cells were drawn once before nivolumab treatment and a second time after treatment, when surgery took place. The Maxwell RSC DNA from Cells kit was used to isolate genomic DNA from PBMCs.

For deep sequencing, each PBMC sample was run in six replicates, with libraries mostly built from approximately 500 ng of input genomic DNA. TCRbeta libraries were prepared with the immunoSEQ hsTCRbeta kit according to the manufacturer's instructions. An Illumina NovaSeq 6000 S4 flow cell was used to sequence the final libraries, which had first been combined to 3 nM. In the paper's pipeline: Raw data preprocessing and quality control were performed with the immunoSEQ Analyzer. The analysis was restricted to productive rearrangements, with each unique CDR3 amino acid sequence defining a clonotype. Repertoire clonality was estimated as the Gini-Simpson index, computed with the R package tcR. Student's t test was used to compare Gini indices, and Pearson correlation was used to assess associations with tumor size change. TCRdb took this table from immuneACCESS and kept in-frame rearrangements with V and J called. Such tables lack part of the clones; where checked against another copy, unresolved V genes explain under half of the gap, and the rest is unexplained. V and J calls and clone size follow that table, whereas D and trimming were derived from the DNA. The sample contains more than 25,000 clones, around four fifths of them found a single time. The ten top clones hold 3% to 4% of the sample.

The sequence derives from a person between 35 and 79 years old with oral cavity squamous cell carcinoma. The source was PBMCs, collected after nivolumab (anti-PD-1) treatment.

The CDR3 has the sequence CASSFFPLSGVAAYEQYF. In nucleotide form, the sequence is TGTGCCAGCAGCTTTTTTCCCCTCTCGGGGGTGGCCGCCTACGAGCAGTACTTC. The chain links TRBV5-4 with TRBJ2-7; a tentative D call is TRBD2 (6 bases match). The CDR3 goes from the cysteine to the phenylalanine over 18 residues. Solely the CDR3 DNA is kept, with 54 bases framed from the first base. Reading the germline V gene (reference sequence) gives CDR1 SGHNT and CDR2 YYREEE. V loses 2 bases, J loses 2 bases, and the germline ends lie 23 bases apart.